These T cell receptor beta chains were read from a single sample in a study of OX40 agonist ivuxolimab in advanced cancers. The table came from immunoSEQ multiplex PCR; TCRdb's copy has only in-frame clones and leaves some out. This repertoire shows about 50,000 clones, 80% to 85% found once; its top ten account for about 7.7%. The material was CD4+ or CD8+ T cells sorted from blood, obtained in a trial of the OX40 agonist ivuxolimab. The source of these receptors is an adult with an advanced solid tumor such as melanoma, head and neck, liver or kidney cancer. Each CDR3 is given with its conserved first and last residue. D genes are given only for firm matches. Only some rows state a clone size, as once, few, many or a class for expanded clones.

clone_size j_call v_call d_call cdr3_aa cdr3_nt
- TRBJ2-3 TRBV29-1 - CSVERSVSRAGLGTDTQYF TGCAGCGTTGAAAGGTCGGTGTCGCGAGCGGGTCTCGGCACAGATACGCAGTATTTT
- TRBJ1-2 TRBV7-9 - CASSSGLGGYGYTF TGTGCCAGCAGCTCGGGTCTTGGGGGCTATGGCTACACCTTC
- TRBJ2-7 TRBV6-5 - CASSAWRGGGEQYF TGTGCCAGCAGTGCCTGGCGAGGTGGTGGCGAGCAGTACTTC
- TRBJ2-7 TRBV10-1 TRBD2 CASSEDVGGSSYEQYF TGCGCCAGCAGTGAAGATGTCGGCGGGAGTTCGTACGAGCAGTACTTC
- TRBJ2-1 TRBV5-4 TRBD2 CASSLKAGGYNEQFF TGTGCCAGCAGCTTAAAGGCGGGGGGCTACAATGAGCAGTTCTTC
- TRBJ2-1 TRBV27 - CASRLQVFHEQFF TGTGCCAGCAGACTACAGGTCTTCCATGAGCAGTTCTTC
- TRBJ2-1 TRBV27 TRBD2 CASTDIGLAGGPIYNEQFF TGTGCCAGCACCGATATAGGGCTAGCGGGAGGGCCAATTTACAATGAGCAGTTCTTC
- TRBJ1-3 TRBV6-7 - CASSPEETGRLLRNTIYF TGTGCCAGCAGCCCCGAGGAGACAGGACGTCTTTTAAGAAACACCATATATTTT
- TRBJ1-2 TRBV6-5 - CASSYDPGYYGYTF TGTGCCAGCAGTTACGACCCGGGGTACTATGGCTACACCTTC
- TRBJ2-7 TRBV7-6 - CASSDQLRQYF TGTGCCAGCAGCGACCAACTGCGGCAGTACTTC
- TRBJ2-7 TRBV7-9 TRBD2 CASSYTQLAGGREQYF TGTGCCAGCAGCTACACTCAACTAGCGGGAGGTCGCGAGCAGTACTTC
- TRBJ2-7 TRBV30 - CAWSVGASYEQYF TGTGCCTGGAGTGTAGGTGCGTCCTACGAGCAGTACTTC
- TRBJ2-1 TRBV11-2 TRBD2 CASSLRGLADNEQFF TGTGCCAGCAGCTTAAGGGGACTAGCGGACAATGAGCAGTTCTTC
- TRBJ2-1 TRBV5-6 TRBD1 CASSLVTGVNEQFF TGTGCCAGCAGCTTGGTTACAGGGGTGAATGAGCAGTTCTTC
- TRBJ1-1 TRBV5-6 - CASSLMNTEAFF TGTGCCAGCAGCTTGATGAACACTGAAGCTTTCTTT
medium-sized TRBJ1-5 TRBV2 - CASRVLVNQPQHF TGTGCCAGCAGGGTGCTAGTCAATCAGCCCCAGCATTTT
- TRBJ2-2 TRBV11-2 - CASSLDPEAANTGELFF TGTGCCAGCAGCTTAGACCCTGAGGCAGCGAACACCGGGGAGCTGTTTTTT
- TRBJ1-1 TRBV19 - CASSIARERNTEAFF TGTGCCAGTAGTATTGCCAGGGAAAGGAACACTGAAGCTTTCTTT
- TRBJ2-6 TRBV9 - CASSVSGSGANVLTF TGTGCCAGCAGCGTCTCAGGGTCTGGGGCCAACGTCCTGACTTTC
- TRBJ2-1 TRBV11-2 - CASRTLGGGYEQFF TGTGCCAGCAGAACACTAGGGGGGGGCTATGAGCAGTTCTTC
few TRBJ1-3 TRBV19 TRBD1 CASSIGTGASGNTIYF TGTGCCAGTAGTATCGGGACAGGGGCTTCCGGAAACACCATATATTTT
- TRBJ2-7 TRBV5-1 TRBD2 CASSLGPFGSGSNEQYF TGCGCCAGCAGCTTGGGGCCCTTTGGTAGCGGGAGCAACGAGCAGTACTTC
- TRBJ2-1 TRBV30 TRBD2 CAWETSPYNEQFF TGTGCCTGGGAGACTAGCCCTTACAATGAGCAGTTCTTC
- TRBJ2-2 TRBV5-4 TRBD1 CASSSGQARTGELFF TGTGCCAGCAGCTCGGGACAGGCGCGCACCGGGGAGCTGTTTTTT
once TRBJ2-2 TRBV5-1 TRBD2 CASSDPGGGRSKYGELFF TGCGCCAGCAGCGATCCGGGTGGCGGGAGAAGTAAATACGGGGAGCTGTTTTTT
- TRBJ1-4 TRBV5-1 - CASSLRDVNEKLFF TGCGCCAGCAGCCTTCGGGACGTTAATGAAAAACTGTTTTTT
- TRBJ1-1 TRBV7-9 - CASSDWGGGMNTEAFF TGTGCCAGCAGCGATTGGGGGGGAGGTATGAACACTGAAGCTTTCTTT
- TRBJ2-1 TRBV7-2 - CASSLKGEGSYNEQFF TGTGCCAGCAGCTTAAAGGGGGAGGGCTCCTACAATGAGCAGTTCTTC
- TRBJ1-2 TRBV5-6 - CASSFSSSNYGYTF TGTGCCAGCAGCTTTTCGAGCAGTAACTATGGCTACACCTTC
- TRBJ2-7 TRBV6-1 - CASFTEFPYEQYF TGTGCCAGCTTTACAGAGTTCCCCTACGAGCAGTACTTC
- TRBJ1-2 TRBV29-1 - CSVRGGAHYGYTF TGCAGCGTGCGGGGAGGGGCCCACTATGGCTACACCTTC
- TRBJ2-1 TRBV11-1 TRBD2 CATKTSQSSYNEQFF TGTGCCACCAAGACTAGCCAAAGCTCCTACAATGAGCAGTTCTTC
- TRBJ1-1 TRBV11-2 - CASSFRGPWQVGMNTEAFF TGTGCCAGCAGCTTCCGAGGGCCCTGGCAGGTCGGGATGAACACTGAAGCTTTCTTT
- TRBJ2-7 TRBV9 - CASSPSSSYEQYF TGTGCCAGCAGCCCCTCCAGCTCCTACGAGCAGTACTTC
once TRBJ2-7 TRBV5-4 TRBD2 CASSSVGTSSEQYF TGTGCCAGCAGCTCGGTAGGGACTAGCAGCGAGCAGTACTTC
- TRBJ2-7 TRBV5-4 - CASSSPGLASYEQYF TGTGCCAGCAGCTCTCCGGGACTGGCGTCCTACGAGCAGTACTTC
- TRBJ2-7 TRBV6-1 - CASGPGTYYEQYF TGTGCCAGCGGTCCCGGGACATACTACGAGCAGTACTTC
once TRBJ2-5 TRBV7-9 - CASSLAGGETQYF TGTGCCAGCAGCTTAGCGGGAGGAGAGACCCAGTACTTC
- TRBJ1-2 TRBV7-2 - CASSQDRLNYGYTF TGTGCCAGCAGCCAAGACAGGCTGAACTATGGCTACACCTTC
- TRBJ2-7 TRBV9 TRBD2 CASSFRTSGEQYF TGTGCCAGCAGTTTTAGGACTAGCGGCGAGCAGTACTTC
- TRBJ2-7 TRBV30 TRBD1 CAWSETGDEQYF TGTGCCTGGAGCGAGACAGGGGACGAGCAGTACTTC
- TRBJ2-5 TRBV2 - CASSDRSGTSVTQYF TGTGCCAGCAGTGACCGGTCAGGCACGTCGGTGACCCAGTACTTC
- TRBJ1-3 TRBV5-4 - CASSQRGSGNTIYF TGTGCCAGCAGCCAACGAGGCTCTGGAAACACCATATATTTT